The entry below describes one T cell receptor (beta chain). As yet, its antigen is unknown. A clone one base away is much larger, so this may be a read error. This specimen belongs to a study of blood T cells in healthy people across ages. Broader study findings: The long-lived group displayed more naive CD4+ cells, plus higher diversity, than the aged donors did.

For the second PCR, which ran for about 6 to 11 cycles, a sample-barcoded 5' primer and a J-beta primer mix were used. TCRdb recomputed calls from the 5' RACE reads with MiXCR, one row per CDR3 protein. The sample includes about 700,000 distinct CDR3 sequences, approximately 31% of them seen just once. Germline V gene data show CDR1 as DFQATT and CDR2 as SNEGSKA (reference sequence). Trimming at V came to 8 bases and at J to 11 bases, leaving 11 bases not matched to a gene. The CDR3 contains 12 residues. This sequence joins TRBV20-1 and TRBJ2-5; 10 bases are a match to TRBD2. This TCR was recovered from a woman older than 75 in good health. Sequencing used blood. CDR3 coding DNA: TGCAGTAGGACTAGCGGATACAATGAGCAGTACTTC. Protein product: CSRTSGYNEQYF.